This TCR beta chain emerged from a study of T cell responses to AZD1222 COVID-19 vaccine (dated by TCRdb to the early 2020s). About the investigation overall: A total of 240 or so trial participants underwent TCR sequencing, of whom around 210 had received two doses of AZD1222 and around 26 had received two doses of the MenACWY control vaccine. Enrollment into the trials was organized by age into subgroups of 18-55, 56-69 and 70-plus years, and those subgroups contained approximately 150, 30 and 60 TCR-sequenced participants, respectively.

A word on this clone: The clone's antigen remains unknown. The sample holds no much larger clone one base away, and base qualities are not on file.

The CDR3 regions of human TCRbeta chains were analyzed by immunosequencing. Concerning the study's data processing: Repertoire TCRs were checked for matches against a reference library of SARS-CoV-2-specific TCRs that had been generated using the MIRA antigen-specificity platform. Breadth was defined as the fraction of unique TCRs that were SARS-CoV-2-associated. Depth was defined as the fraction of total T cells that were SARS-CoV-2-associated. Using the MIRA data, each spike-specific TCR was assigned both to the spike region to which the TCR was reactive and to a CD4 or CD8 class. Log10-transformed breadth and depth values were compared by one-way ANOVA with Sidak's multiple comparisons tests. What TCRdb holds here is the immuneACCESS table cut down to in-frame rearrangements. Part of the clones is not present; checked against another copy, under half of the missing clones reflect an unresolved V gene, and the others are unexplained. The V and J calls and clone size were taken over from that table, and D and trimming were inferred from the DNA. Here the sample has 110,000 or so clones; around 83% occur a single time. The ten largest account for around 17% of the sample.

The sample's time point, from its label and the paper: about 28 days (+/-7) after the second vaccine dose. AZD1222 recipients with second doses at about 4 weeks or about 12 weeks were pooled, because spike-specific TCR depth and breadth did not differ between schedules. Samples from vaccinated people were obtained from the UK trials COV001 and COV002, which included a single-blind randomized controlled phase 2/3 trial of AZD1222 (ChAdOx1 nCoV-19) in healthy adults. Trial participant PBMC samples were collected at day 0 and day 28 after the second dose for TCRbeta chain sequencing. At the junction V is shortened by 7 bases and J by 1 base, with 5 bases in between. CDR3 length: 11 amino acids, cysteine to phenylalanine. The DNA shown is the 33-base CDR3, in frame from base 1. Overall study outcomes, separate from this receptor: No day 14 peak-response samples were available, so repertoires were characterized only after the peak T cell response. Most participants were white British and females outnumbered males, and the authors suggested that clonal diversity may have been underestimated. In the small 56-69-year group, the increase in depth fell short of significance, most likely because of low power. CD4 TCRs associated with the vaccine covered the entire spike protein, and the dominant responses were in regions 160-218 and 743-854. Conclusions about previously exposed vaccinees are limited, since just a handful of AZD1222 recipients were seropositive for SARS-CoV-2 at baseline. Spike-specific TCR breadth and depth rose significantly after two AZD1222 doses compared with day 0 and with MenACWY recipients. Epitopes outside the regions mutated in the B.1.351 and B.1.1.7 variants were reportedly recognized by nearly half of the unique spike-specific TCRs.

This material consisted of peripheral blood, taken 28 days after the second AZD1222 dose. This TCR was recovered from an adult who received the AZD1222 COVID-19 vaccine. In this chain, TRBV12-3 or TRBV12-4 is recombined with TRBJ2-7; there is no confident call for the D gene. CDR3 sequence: CASTGSYEQYF. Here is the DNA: TGTGCCAGCACCGGGTCCTACGAGCAGTACTTC.